Reported below is one T cell receptor (beta chain). The antigen is undetermined. Extracted from the samples, RNA was reverse transcribed into cDNA to serve as the sequencing template. Using immunoSEQ multiplex PCR, the repertoire was profiled, and TCRdb retains in-frame clones only, with some absent. This sample carries about 150,000 clones, 75% to 90% of them seen once, and the ten largest clones take over 12%. These data come from a study of CD8+ T cells in alopecia areata. Germline V CDR1 and CDR2: SQVTM, ANQGSEA. The CDR3 loop spans 14 amino acids. Study-wide results and limits: The study also sequences resident alphabeta T cells of normal skin in scalp samples.

The clonotype comes from a human donor with alopecia areata. The chain carries TRBV29-1 and TRBJ2-5, with D possibly TRBD1 on 6 matching bases. The J call is doubtful: the DNA matches TRBJ2-7 better. The input for sequencing was CD8+ T cells sorted from blood, taken at week 0. The CDR3 region has the DNA TGCAGCGTTGAAACAGGGACCCTTGGGGACGAGCAGTACTTC. Amino acids: CSVETGTLGDEQYF.